This T cell receptor (beta chain) is from a study of blood T cell repertoires in COVID-19. Turning to the study itself: Samples came from the United States, Italy and Spain, spanning acute and convalescent COVID-19. The analysed material was cDNA or gDNA that came from T cells, B-cell-depleted T cells, or PBMCs.

Source study methods: Estimates of nucleated cell counts were drawn from the amplification of reference gene primers. Sequencing used immunoSEQ multiplex PCR; TCRdb keeps in-frame clones, though not all of them. V, J and clone size were drawn from that table, and D and trimming were deduced from the DNA. Of over 150,000 clones listed, around 83% were seen once; the top ten hold 25% to 35%. The CDR3 extends over 16 amino acids. Germline V gene lookup returns CDR1 SGHVS and CDR2 FNYEAQ. V dropped 2 bases and J dropped 6 bases, with 17 bases sitting between them. The TCR originated in an older woman with acute or convalescent COVID-19. Sequencing was carried out using peripheral blood. The V call is TRBV7-6, the J call TRBJ1-5; no clear D gene. This CDR3 is CASSLLGPGAGQPQHF. The CDR3 DNA reads as TGTGCCAGCAGCTTACTGGGTCCAGGTGCGGGTCAGCCCCAGCATTTT.